Following are 5 T cell receptor beta chains from one sample sequenced in a study of vaccination and CD4 T cells after COVID-19. These receptors have no identified antigens. The assay that was used to sequence DNA from cultured CD4+ T cells was the Oncomine TCR Beta short-read assay. Each CDR3 protein is one row after TCRdb ran MiXCR on the PCR reads. The sample lists about 25,000 distinct CDR3 sequences, around 49% occurring once. The sample's treatment: 10-day PBMC culture with coronavirus spike peptide pools or control peptides (ViraFEST assay). Sequenced input: CD4+ T cells from blood, cultured in vitro. The receptor source for this set is a human donor who had recovered from COVID-19.

V usage is TRBV11-3 and J usage is TRBJ1-1; D is perhaps TRBD1 (6 bases). Trimming removed 2 bases from V and 1 base from J, with 11 bases in between. Per germline, CDR1 SGHNT and CDR2 YENEEA. The CDR3 extends over 15 amino acids. The CDR3 spells CASSLSPGQNTEAFF. In DNA form, the CDR3 reads TGTGCCAGCAGCTTATCCCCGGGACAGAACACTGAAGCTTTCTTT.

The CDR3, as DNA: TGCAGTGCTAGCCCCCGTAAGACAGGGATTAACACCGGGGAGCTGTTTTTT. This codes for CSASPRKTGINTGELFF. V and J are TRBV20-1 and TRBJ2-2, with TRBD1 matching 7 bases. The V segment lost 3 bases and the J segment 2 bases; nucleotides outside the gene matches: 12. The CDR3 runs to 17 residues. Germline loops: CDR1 DFQATT, CDR2 SNEGSKA (reference sequence).

The chain couples TRBV20-1 to TRBJ2-7, with D tentatively TRBD2 (5 bases). V was cut by 4 bases and J by 5 bases, with 15 bases left in between. Per germline, CDR1 DFQATT and CDR2 SNEGSKA (reference sequence). The CDR3 has 13 residues. The CDR3 reads CSANNLALNEQYF. For the CDR3, the DNA is TGCAGTGCTAATAACCTAGCTCTCAACGAGCAGTACTTC.

This sequence joins TRBV4-2 and TRBJ2-7; D is possibly TRBD2 (6 bases). The germline CDR1 and CDR2 sequences are LGHNA and YNFKEQ. V gave up 4 bases and J gave up 5 bases, with 18 bases separating them. The CDR3 consists of 15 residues. The CDR3 nucleotides are TGTGCCAGCAGCCCGAGCCTGGCTAGCGCTGACGAGCAGTACTTC. Its translation: CASSPSLASADEQYF.

This chain uses TRBV11-3 with TRBJ2-1, with D maybe TRBD1 (5 bases). V shed 0 bases and J shed 10 bases, with 7 bases lying between them. The CDR3 runs 12 residues. Germline lookup yields CDR1 SGHNT and CDR2 YENEEA. The CDR3 region is CASSLEGREQFF. CDR3 in DNA: TGTGCCAGCAGCTTAGAGGGGCGGGAGCAGTTCTTC.